Included here is one T cell receptor (beta chain) sequence, with context. These data are taken from a study of blood T cell repertoires in COVID-19. Study context: COVID-19 samples from acute and convalescent phases originated in the United States, Italy and Spain.

Per the authors' pipeline: It was from reference gene primer amplification that nucleated cell counts were estimated. Measured with immunoSEQ multiplex PCR; TCRdb has only the in-frame clones, and not every one. V and J calls and clone size are given by that table; D and trimming were obtained from the DNA. The sample lists about 120,000 clones; roughly 84% were seen once. The CDR3 has 18 amino acids. Trimming pared 4 bases from V and 3 bases from J, leaving 21 bases between. Germline V gene lookup returns CDR1 SGHAT and CDR2 FQNNGV. Individuals drawn from under 30 US areas were roughly 18 to 95 years old. Cohort assignment relied on participant-reported clinical history.

This clonotype was sampled from a woman in her 30s who had recovered from COVID-19. The J gene is TRBJ2-2, the V gene TRBV11-2, with D possibly being TRBD2 (6 bases). Sequencing was done on a sample of PBMCs or T cells enriched from blood (not recorded which). In DNA form, the CDR3 reads TGTGCCAGCAGCTCCATCCGGGGGACGTCGGGAGACACCGGGGAGCTGTTTTTT. Encoded protein: CASSSIRGTSGDTGELFF.